One and the same sample provided the 13 T cell receptor beta chains below, sequenced in a study of long-term antiretroviral therapy in people with HIV. The run of the v3.0 immunoSEQ assay was at survey level. Clones were read by immunoSEQ multiplex PCR, and TCRdb kept only the in-frame ones, dropping some. The sample shows about 25,000 clones, 93% of them seen only once. Sequences were derived from unsorted PBMCs, sampled 7.6 years after starting antiretroviral therapy. Receptor source: a woman aged 40-49 years with HIV.

V is TRBV6-5 and J is TRBJ1-2; TRBD1 is a possible D gene (5 bases). Germline lookup yields CDR1 MNHEY and CDR2 SVGAGI. V dropped 5 bases and J dropped 0 bases, with 13 bases sitting between them. The CDR3 spans 15 residues. CDR3 region: CASSPSLGANYGYTF. The CDR3 DNA reads as TGTGCCAGCAGTCCCAGCCTGGGGGCTAACTATGGCTACACCTTC.

The rearrangement links TRBV19 to TRBJ1-2, with TRBD1 matching over 9 bases. Germline-derived CDR1 and CDR2 are LNHDA and SQIVND (reference sequence). The length of the CDR3 is 15 residues. V lost 5 bases and J lost 5; bases outside the gene matches: 9. Here the CDR3 DNA reads TGTGCCAGTAGTGTCGGGACAGGGTTGAGGTATGGCTACACCTTC. Protein: CASSVGTGLRYGYTF.

The chain joins TRBV18 to TRBJ2-4, with TRBD2 matching over 7 bases. V shed 6 bases and J 1 base; nucleotides not matched to a gene: 3. This CDR3 comprises 14 residues. CDR1 KGHSH and CDR2 LQKENI come from the germline V gene. The CDR3 DNA follows: TGTGCCAGCTCGCTGGGGGGGGCCAAAAACATTCAGTACTTC. This gives the protein CASSLGGAKNIQYF.

The CDR3 loop is CASLGQEAFF. CDR3 in DNA: TGCGCCAGCCTCGGACAGGAAGCTTTCTTT. The chain uses TRBV5-1 and TRBJ1-1; D may be TRBD1 (6 bases). Trimming took off 7 bases at V and 8 bases at J, with 9 bases between the two ends. The CDR3 loop spans 10 amino acids. Germline CDR1 is SGHRS and CDR2 is YFSETQ.

The chain is built from TRBV7-2 and TRBJ2-1, with 8 bases lining up with TRBD2. The CDR3 sequence is 17 residues long. Germline CDR1 and CDR2: SGHTA and FQGNSA. With V trimmed by 1 base and J by 4 bases, 9 bases remained unmatched. The CDR3 DNA reads TGTGCCAGCAGCTTAGGTACTAGCGGTTTTTTTTACAATGAGCAGTTCTTC. Its translation is CASSLGTSGFFYNEQFF.

This clone was detected only once. V is TRBV14 and J is TRBJ2-7; perhaps TRBD1 as D (6 bases). This CDR3 is 15 amino acids long. The germline V gene has CDR1 SGHDN and CDR2 FVKESK. V was shortened by 4 bases and J by 3 bases, with 16 bases between the two germline ends. CDR3: CASSPFRGQIYEQYF. CDR3 nucleotides: TGTGCCAGCAGCCCCTTTAGAGGACAGATCTACGAGCAGTACTTC.

The CDR3: CASSSGQGLNYGYTF. CDR3 DNA: TGTGCCAGCAGCTCCGGACAGGGACTTAACTATGGCTACACCTTC. V is TRBV7-2 and J is TRBJ1-2, with 8 bases matching TRBD1. Germline trimming cut 4 bases from V and 1 base from J; bases unmatched to any gene: 5. From germline, CDR1 is SGHTA and CDR2 FQGNSA. This CDR3 contains 15 residues.

This chain links TRBV7-2 with TRBJ1-1, with 7 bases that match TRBD1. There are 15 residues in the CDR3. Trimming took 5 bases from V and 0 from J; bases not matched to a gene: 6. Per the germline V gene, CDR1 is SGHTA and CDR2 is FQGNSA. The CDR3 protein is CASSRRQGLNTEAFF. The CDR3, as DNA: TGTGCCAGCAGCCGACGACAGGGCCTGAACACTGAAGCTTTCTTT.

The chain couples TRBV25-1 to TRBJ2-3; D may be TRBD2 (5 bases). Trimming took off 10 bases at V and 0 bases at J, with 14 bases between the two ends. This CDR3 region has 14 residues. Germline-derived CDR1 and CDR2 are MGHDK and SYGVNS. The CDR3 protein is CATRGWDSTDTQYF. CDR3 DNA sequence: TGTGCCACCCGAGGGTGGGATAGCACAGATACGCAGTATTTT.

The rearrangement uses TRBV20-1 and TRBJ2-7, with a possible D match to TRBD1 (6 bases). The CDR3 sequence is 11 residues long. Germline V gene data show CDR1 as DFQATT and CDR2 as SNEGSKA (reference sequence). V was trimmed by 6 bases and J by 6 bases, leaving 12 bases between them. The CDR3 loop is CSANRVREQYF. CDR3 in DNA: TGCAGTGCCAACAGGGTACGCGAGCAGTACTTC.

The chain joins TRBV10-3 to TRBJ1-2, with 9 bases lining up with TRBD1. Germline-derived CDR1 and CDR2 are ENHRY and SYGVKD. This CDR3 spans 15 amino acids. V was pared by 4 bases and J by 7 bases, with 10 bases of the junction left unmatched. This CDR3 reads CAISGGTGKMAGYTF. DNA for the CDR3: TGTGCCATCAGTGGAGGGACAGGGAAAATGGCTGGCTACACCTTC.

The CDR3 is CASSYLQDTEAFF. The CDR3 DNA reads TGTGCCAGCAGTTACCTACAGGACACTGAAGCTTTCTTT. The rearrangement uses TRBV6-5 and TRBJ1-1, with a possible D match to TRBD1 (5 bases). From germline, CDR1 is MNHEY and CDR2 SVGAGI. Trimming left V 2 bases short and J 3 bases short, with 7 bases between. The CDR3 is made up of 13 amino acids.

The rearrangement joins TRBV6-1 to TRBJ2-3; the match to TRBD1 covers 7 bases. CDR1 is MNHNS, CDR2 SASEGT, per germline. The J segment lost 4 bases and the V segment lost 9 bases, leaving 1 base of the junction unmatched. The CDR3 is 11 residues long. Here the CDR3 reads CASGQADTQYF. CDR3 DNA sequence: TGTGCCAGTGGACAGGCAGATACGCAGTATTTT.